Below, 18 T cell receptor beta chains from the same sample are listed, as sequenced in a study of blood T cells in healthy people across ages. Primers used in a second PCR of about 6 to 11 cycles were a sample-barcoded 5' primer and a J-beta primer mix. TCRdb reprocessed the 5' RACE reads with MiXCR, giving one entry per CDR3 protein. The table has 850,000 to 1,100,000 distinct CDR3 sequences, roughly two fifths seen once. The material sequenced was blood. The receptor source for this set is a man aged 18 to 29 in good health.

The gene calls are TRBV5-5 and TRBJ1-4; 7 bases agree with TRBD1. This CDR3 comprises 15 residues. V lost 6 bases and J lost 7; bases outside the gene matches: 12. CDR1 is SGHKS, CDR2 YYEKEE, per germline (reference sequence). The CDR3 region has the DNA TGTGCCAGCACGAGAAACAGGGGTTCGGGTGAAAAACTGTTTTTT. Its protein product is CASTRNRGSGEKLFF.

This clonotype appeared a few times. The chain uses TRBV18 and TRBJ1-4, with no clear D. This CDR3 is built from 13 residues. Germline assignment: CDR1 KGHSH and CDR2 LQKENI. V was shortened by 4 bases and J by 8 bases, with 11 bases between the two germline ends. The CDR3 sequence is CASSRIEEEKLFF. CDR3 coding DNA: TGTGCCAGCTCACGGATAGAGGAGGAAAAACTGTTTTTT. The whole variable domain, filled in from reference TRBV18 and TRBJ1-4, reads NAGVMQNPRHLVRRRGQEARLRCSPMKGHSHVYWYRQLPEEGLKFMVYLQKENIIDESGMPKERFSAEFPKEGPSILRIQQVVRGDSAAYFCASSRIEEEKLFFGSGTQLSVL.

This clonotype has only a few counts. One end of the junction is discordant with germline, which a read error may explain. The CDR3 bases are TGTGCCAGCAGCTTAGGGGAAGATGGCTACACCTTC. Residues: CASSLGEDGYTF. The chain is built from TRBV12-3 or TRBV12-4 and TRBJ1-2; TRBD1 is a possible D gene (5 bases). There are 12 residues in the CDR3.

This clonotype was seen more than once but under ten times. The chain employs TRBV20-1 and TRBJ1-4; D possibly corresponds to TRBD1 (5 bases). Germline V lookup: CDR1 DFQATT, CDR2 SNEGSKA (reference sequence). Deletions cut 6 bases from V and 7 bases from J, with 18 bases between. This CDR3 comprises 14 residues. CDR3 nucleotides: TGCAGTGCGCTAGGGACGCCAGGCGGTGAAAAACTGTTTTTT. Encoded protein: CSALGTPGGEKLFF.

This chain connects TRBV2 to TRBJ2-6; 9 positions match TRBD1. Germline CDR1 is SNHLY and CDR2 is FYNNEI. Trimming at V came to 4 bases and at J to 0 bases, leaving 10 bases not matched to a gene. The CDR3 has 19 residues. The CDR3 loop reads CASSVPADRGTSGANVLTF. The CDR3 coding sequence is TGTGCCAGCAGTGTACCTGCGGACAGGGGAACCTCTGGGGCCAACGTCCTGACTTTC.

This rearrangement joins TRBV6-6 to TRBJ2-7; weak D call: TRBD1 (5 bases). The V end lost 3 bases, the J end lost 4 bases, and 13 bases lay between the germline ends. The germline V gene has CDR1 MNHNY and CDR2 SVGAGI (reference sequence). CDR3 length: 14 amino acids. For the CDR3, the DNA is TGTGCCAGCAGTTATGCCAGGGAAGGTTACGAGCAGTACTTC. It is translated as CASSYAREGYEQYF.

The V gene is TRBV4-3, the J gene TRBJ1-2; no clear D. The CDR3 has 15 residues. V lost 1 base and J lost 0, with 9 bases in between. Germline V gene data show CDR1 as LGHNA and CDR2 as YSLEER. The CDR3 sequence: CASSQAYASNYGYTF. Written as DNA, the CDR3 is TGCGCCAGCAGCCAAGCGTACGCCTCTAACTATGGCTACACCTTC.

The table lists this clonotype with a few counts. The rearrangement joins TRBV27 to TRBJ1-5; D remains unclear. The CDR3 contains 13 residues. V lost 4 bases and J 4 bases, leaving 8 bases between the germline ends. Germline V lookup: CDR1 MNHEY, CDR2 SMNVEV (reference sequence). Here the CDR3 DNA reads TGTGCCAGCAGTTCTGCGGTTAATCAGCCCCAGCATTTT. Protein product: CASSSAVNQPQHF.

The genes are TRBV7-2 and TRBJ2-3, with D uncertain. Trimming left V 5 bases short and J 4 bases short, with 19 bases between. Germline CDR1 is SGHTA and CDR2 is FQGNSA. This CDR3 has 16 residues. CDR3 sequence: CASSLNGPLAADTQYF. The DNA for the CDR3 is TGTGCCAGCAGCCTTAATGGACCGCTGGCGGCAGATACGCAGTATTTT.

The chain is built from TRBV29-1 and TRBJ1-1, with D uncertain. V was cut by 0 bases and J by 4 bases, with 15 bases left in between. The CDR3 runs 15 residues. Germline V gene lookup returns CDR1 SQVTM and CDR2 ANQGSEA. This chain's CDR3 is CSVEDLRSAGTEAFF. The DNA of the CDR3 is TGCAGCGTTGAAGATCTACGGAGCGCGGGCACTGAAGCTTTCTTT.

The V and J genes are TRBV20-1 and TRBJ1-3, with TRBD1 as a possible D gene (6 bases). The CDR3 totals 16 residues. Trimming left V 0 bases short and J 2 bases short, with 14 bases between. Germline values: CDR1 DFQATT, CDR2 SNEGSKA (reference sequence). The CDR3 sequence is CSARDAAGVAGNTIYF. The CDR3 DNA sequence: TGCAGTGCTAGAGATGCAGCAGGGGTCGCTGGAAACACCATATATTTT.

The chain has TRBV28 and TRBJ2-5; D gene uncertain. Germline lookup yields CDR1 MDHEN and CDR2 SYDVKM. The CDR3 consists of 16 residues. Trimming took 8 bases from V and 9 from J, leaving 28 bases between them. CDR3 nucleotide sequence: TGTGCCAGCCGAAACCTCGGACCTCCTCAAAAGAGACCCCAGTACTTC. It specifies CASRNLGPPQKRPQYF.

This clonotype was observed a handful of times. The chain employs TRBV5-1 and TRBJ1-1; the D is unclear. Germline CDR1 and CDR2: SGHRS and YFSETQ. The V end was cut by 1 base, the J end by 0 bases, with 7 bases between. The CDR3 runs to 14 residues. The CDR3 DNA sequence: TGCGCCAGCAGCTTGTCCCGGATGAACACTGAAGCTTTCTTT. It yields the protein CASSLSRMNTEAFF.

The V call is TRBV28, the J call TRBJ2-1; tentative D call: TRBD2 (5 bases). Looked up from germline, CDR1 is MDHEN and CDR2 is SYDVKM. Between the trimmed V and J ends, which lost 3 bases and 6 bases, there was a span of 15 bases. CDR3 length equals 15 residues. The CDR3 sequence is CASSFRGGLVNEQFF. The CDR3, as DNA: TGTGCCAGCAGTTTTCGGGGTGGTCTGGTCAATGAGCAGTTCTTC.

CDR3 nucleotides: TGTGCCAGCAGCATATCCGGGACAGGGGCCCGCGAGGGTATAGCTTTCTTT. Translating it yields CASSISGTGAREGIAFF. This sequence joins TRBV7-9 and TRBJ1-1; 10 nucleotides match TRBD1. V shed 5 bases and J 10 bases; nucleotides not matched to a gene: 19. Germline V gives CDR1 SEHNR, CDR2 FQNEAQ (reference sequence). The CDR3 contains 17 residues.

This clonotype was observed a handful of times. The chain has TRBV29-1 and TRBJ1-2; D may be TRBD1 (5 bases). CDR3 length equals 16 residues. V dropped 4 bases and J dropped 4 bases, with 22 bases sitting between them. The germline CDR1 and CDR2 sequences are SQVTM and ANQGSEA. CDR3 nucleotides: TGCAGCGTTGTTCCCCCCGCCAGGGTCCATGGCTATGGCTACACCTTC. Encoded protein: CSVVPPARVHGYGYTF.

CDR3 residues: CASSSGTGNNNEQFF. CDR3 bases: TGTGCCAGCAGCTCCGGGACAGGTAATAACAATGAGCAGTTCTTC. The genes are TRBV5-6 and TRBJ2-1; 8 bases agree with TRBD1. Germline assignment: CDR1 SGHDT and CDR2 YYEEEE. V was pared by 3 bases and J by 5 bases, with 7 bases of the junction left unmatched. The CDR3 runs 15 residues.

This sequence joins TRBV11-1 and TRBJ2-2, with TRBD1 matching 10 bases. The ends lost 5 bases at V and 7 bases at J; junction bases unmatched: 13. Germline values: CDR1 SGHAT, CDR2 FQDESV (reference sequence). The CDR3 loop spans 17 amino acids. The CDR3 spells CASSPPPGQGMIGELFF. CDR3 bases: TGTGCCAGCAGCCCCCCCCCGGGACAGGGGATGATCGGGGAGCTGTTTTTT.